Included here is one TCR beta chain sequence, with context. MiXCR was run by TCRdb on the 5' RACE reads, yielding one entry per CDR3 protein. The profile shows tens of thousands of distinct CDR3 sequences, around 25% of them singletons. The CDR3 runs 14 residues. The ends were cut back, 0 bases at V and 5 bases at J, with 5 bases in the middle. Germline values: CDR1 LNHNV, CDR2 YYDKDF (reference sequence). This entry comes from a study of neurological immune-mediated disorders. The source material was PBMCs. The receptor's source is an older woman in good health. The V and J genes are TRBV15 and TRBJ1-6; D gene ambiguous. The CDR3 here is CATSRDGNNSPLHF. DNA of the CDR3: TGTGCCACCAGCAGAGACGGGAATAATTCACCCCTCCACTTT.